This T cell receptor (beta chain) comes out of a study of T cell responses to AZD1222 COVID-19 vaccine. The V segment lost 4 bases and the J segment 0 bases; nucleotides outside the gene matches: 5. The CDR3 has 16 amino acids. Germline V gene data show CDR1 as SGHDT and CDR2 as YYEEEE. TCRdb keeps only in-frame clones here, not all; method: immunoSEQ multiplex PCR. The sample holds some 74,000 clones, nearly 90% seen once. The sequence was collected from an adult who received the AZD1222 COVID-19 vaccine. This chain uses TRBV5-6 with TRBJ2-3; 10 bases map to TRBD2. Sequenced material: peripheral blood, taken 28 days after the second AZD1222 dose. The CDR3: CASSSWTSGSTDTQYF. CDR3 in DNA: TGTGCCAGCAGCAGCTGGACTAGCGGCAGCACAGATACGCAGTATTTT.